These 6 T cell receptor beta chains were sequenced from one sample in a study of blood T cell repertoires in COVID-19. Using immunoSEQ multiplex PCR, the repertoire was profiled, and TCRdb retains in-frame clones only, with some absent. The table lists hundreds of thousands of clones, about 88% of them singletons. Specimen: peripheral blood. The origin of the receptors is a man between 65 and 79 years old with acute or convalescent COVID-19.

This sequence joins TRBV6-5 and TRBJ2-6; D gene uncertain. This CDR3 contains 14 residues. CDR1 is MNHEY and CDR2 is SVGAGI in the germline V gene. Trimming took 4 bases from V and 2 from J, leaving 6 bases between them. The CDR3 region has the DNA TGTGCCAGCAGTTTTGAGACTGGGGCCAACGTCCTGACTTTC. Its protein product is CASSFETGANVLTF.

The V gene is TRBV10-1, the J gene TRBJ2-1, with 9 bases fitting TRBD2. Unmatched junction bases numbered 11, after V lost 3 bases and J lost 8 bases. The V gene's germline CDR1 is WNHNN and CDR2 SYGVQD (reference sequence). This CDR3 is 16 amino acids long. The CDR3 region has the DNA TGCGCCAGCAGTGACAAGCGGGAGGCCCAGACCCATGAGCAGTTCTTC. It codes for CASSDKREAQTHEQFF.

This clone has more than one count but fewer than ten. The rearrangement joins TRBV19 to TRBJ2-7; a weak D match, TRBD2 (5 bases). V lost 5 bases and J 5 bases, leaving 22 bases between the germline ends. Germline V lookup: CDR1 LNHDA, CDR2 SQIVND (reference sequence). The CDR3 contains 16 residues. CDR3 residues: CASSPPRGFGTHEQYF. CDR3 DNA sequence: TGTGCCAGTAGTCCGCCCCGGGGATTTGGAACCCACGAGCAGTACTTC.

This sequence joins TRBV18 and TRBJ1-1; possibly TRBD1 for D (5 bases). This CDR3 spans 12 amino acids. Germline CDR1 reads KGHSH; CDR2 reads LQKENI. V was trimmed by 2 bases and J by 11 bases, leaving 12 bases between them. The CDR3 DNA follows: TGTGCCAGCTCACCAAGTGGGGCGGAGGCTTTCTTT. This encodes CASSPSGAEAFF. The complete variable domain, with remaining parts taken from reference TRBV18 and TRBJ1-1, reads NAGVMQNPRHLVRRRGQEARLRCSPMKGHSHVYWYRQLPEEGLKFMVYLQKENIIDESGMPKERFSAEFPKEGPSILRIQQVVRGDSAAYFCASSPSGAEAFFGQGTRLTVV.

The count of this clone is one. The same CDR3 also results from other DNA sequences found in this sample. The chain recombines TRBV28 with TRBJ1-5, with D tentatively TRBD1 (6 bases). V was trimmed by 6 bases and J by 5 bases, leaving 11 bases between them. Germline assignment: CDR1 MDHEN and CDR2 SYDVKM. This CDR3 contains 13 residues. The CDR3 here is CASSPGADQPQHF. The CDR3 bases are TGTGCCAGCAGCCCAGGGGCCGATCAGCCCCAGCATTTT.

This chain uses TRBV28 with TRBJ2-5; D is possibly TRBD1 (5 bases). Germline-derived CDR1 and CDR2 are MDHEN and SYDVKM. V dropped 5 bases and J dropped 1 base, with 11 bases sitting between them. The CDR3 is made up of 14 amino acids. For the CDR3, the DNA is TGTGCCAGCAGTCAAACAGGATTCCAAGAGACCCAGTACTTC. Encoded protein: CASSQTGFQETQYF.